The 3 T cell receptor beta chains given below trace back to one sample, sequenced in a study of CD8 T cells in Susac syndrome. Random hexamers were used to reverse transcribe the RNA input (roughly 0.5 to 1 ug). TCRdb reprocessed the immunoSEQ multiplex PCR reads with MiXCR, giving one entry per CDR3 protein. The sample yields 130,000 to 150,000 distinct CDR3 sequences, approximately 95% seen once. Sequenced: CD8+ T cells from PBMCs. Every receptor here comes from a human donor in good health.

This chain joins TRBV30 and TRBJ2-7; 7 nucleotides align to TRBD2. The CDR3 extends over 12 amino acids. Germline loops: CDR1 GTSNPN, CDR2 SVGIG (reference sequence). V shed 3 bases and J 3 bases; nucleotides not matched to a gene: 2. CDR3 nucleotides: TGTGCCTGGAGAACTAGCGTCTACGAGCAGTACTTC. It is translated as CAWRTSVYEQYF.

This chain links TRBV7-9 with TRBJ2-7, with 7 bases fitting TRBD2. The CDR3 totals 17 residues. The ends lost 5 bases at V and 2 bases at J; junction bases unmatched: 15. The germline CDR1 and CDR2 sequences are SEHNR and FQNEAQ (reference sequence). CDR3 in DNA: TGTGCCAGCAGCCCCCATGGGGTAGCGGGCCATCCCTACGAGCAGTACTTC. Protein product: CASSPHGVAGHPYEQYF.

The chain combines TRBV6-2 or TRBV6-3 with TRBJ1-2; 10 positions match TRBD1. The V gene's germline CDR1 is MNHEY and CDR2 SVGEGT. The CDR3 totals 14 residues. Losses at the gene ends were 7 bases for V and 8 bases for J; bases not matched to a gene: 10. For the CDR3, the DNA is TGTGCCAGCACCGGGCCGGGACAGGGGATCGGCTACACCTTC. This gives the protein CASTGPGQGIGYTF.